This passage covers 30 T cell receptor beta chains from one sample sequenced in a study of shared clonotypes between healthy human individuals. Some clones are missing from TCRdb's copy, which holds only in-frame ones; the method was immunoSEQ multiplex PCR. This table holds 2.3 million or so clones, about 92% found once. Sequencing was performed on naive CD4+ T cells from PBMCs. Subset: CD45RA+ positively selected. The receptors shown here come from a man in his late teens or twenties in good health. Some clones in this sample may be carry-over from other donors' samples.

Concerning this clone itself: Other nucleotide sequences from this sample produce the same CDR3. The genes are TRBV2 and TRBJ1-1, with unresolved D. Trimming shortened V by 2 bases and J by 1 base, and 2 bases separated the two germline ends. The CDR3 length is 12 residues. Germline V gene data show CDR1 as SNHLY and CDR2 as FYNNEI. CDR3 nucleotide sequence: TGTGCCAGCAGTGAACAGAACACTGAAGCTTTCTTT. This gives the protein CASSEQNTEAFF.

The chain is built from TRBV28 and TRBJ1-6; TRBD1 might be the D (5 bases). In germline, CDR1 is MDHEN, CDR2 SYDVKM. The CDR3 totals 16 residues. The V end lost 7 bases, the J end lost 5 bases, and 18 bases lay between the germline ends. The CDR3 sequence: CASNDPGTANNSPLHF. The CDR3 region has the DNA TGTGCCAGCAACGATCCCGGGACGGCAAATAATTCACCCCTCCACTTT.

The chain links TRBV18 to TRBJ2-1; the D gene is possibly TRBD1 (7 bases). CDR1 and CDR2 (germline): KGHSH, LQKENI. The CDR3 is made up of 11 amino acids. V lost 6 bases and J 9 bases, leaving 9 bases between the germline ends. Written as DNA, the CDR3 is TGTGCCAGCTCCCAGGGGGGTGAGCAGTTCTTC. It encodes CASSQGGEQFF.

This clone has just one count. The chain uses TRBV15 and TRBJ2-7; no firm D call. The germline V and J ends were trimmed by 1 base and 5 bases, with 18 bases remaining between them. The CDR3 loop spans 16 amino acids. From germline, CDR1 is LNHNV and CDR2 YYDKDF (reference sequence). CDR3: CATSRVAYSPTDEQYF. In nucleotides, the CDR3 is TGTGCCACCAGCAGAGTTGCGTATTCGCCTACTGACGAGCAGTACTTC.

The rearrangement joins TRBV28 to TRBJ2-5; TRBD1 agrees at 9 bases. The CDR3 runs to 16 residues. Germline assignment: CDR1 MDHEN and CDR2 SYDVKM. The J segment lost 6 bases and the V segment lost 5 bases, leaving 13 bases of the junction unmatched. The CDR3 DNA is TGTGCCAGCAGTGGATCGGGAACAGGGGGCAGACAGACCCAGTACTTC. Its protein is CASSGSGTGGRQTQYF. Full variable domain (missing parts from reference TRBV28 and TRBJ2-5): DVKVTQSSRYLVKRTGEKVFLECVQDMDHENMFWYRQDPGLGLRLIYFSYDVKMKEKGDIPEGYSVSREKKERFSLILESASTNQTSMYLCASSGSGTGGRQTQYFGPGTRLLVL.

The chain carries TRBV12-5 and TRBJ2-3; D not resolved. Germline V gives CDR1 LGHNT, CDR2 FRNRAP. CDR3 length: 14 residues. V dropped 6 bases and J dropped 4 bases, with 14 bases sitting between them. Here the CDR3 DNA reads TGTGCTAGTGGAATAAATTCGCCCGCAGATACGCAGTATTTT. Protein: CASGINSPADTQYF.

The rearrangement uses TRBV12-5 and TRBJ1-1; D gene ambiguous. V lost 1 base, J lost 6 bases, and 12 bases lay in between. Germline lookup yields CDR1 LGHNT and CDR2 FRNRAP. The CDR3 is made up of 14 amino acids. CDR3 nucleotides: TGTGCTAGTGGTTTGGCCGGGGTGACGGCTGAAGCTTTCTTT. It encodes CASGLAGVTAEAFF.

The chain couples TRBV5-6 to TRBJ2-3; 9 positions agree with TRBD1. CDR3 length: 13 amino acids. Germline trimming cut 3 bases from V and 14 bases from J; bases unmatched to any gene: 10. Looked up from germline, CDR1 is SGHDT and CDR2 is YYEEEE. The CDR3 here is CASSSPWDRERYF. DNA for the CDR3: TGTGCCAGCAGCTCGCCTTGGGACAGGGAGCGGTATTTT.

The rearrangement uses TRBV18 and TRBJ2-5, with 11 positions matching TRBD1. The V segment lost 3 bases and the J segment 5 bases; nucleotides outside the gene matches: 5. This CDR3 is built from 15 residues. Germline CDR1 and CDR2: KGHSH and LQKENI. CDR3 in amino acids: CASSPGQGARETQYF. The DNA for the CDR3 is TGTGCCAGCTCACCCGGACAGGGGGCGAGGGAGACCCAGTACTTC.

The chain joins TRBV2 to TRBJ2-5; the match to TRBD2 covers 8 bases. CDR1 is SNHLY, CDR2 FYNNEI, per germline. V lost 4 bases and J lost 5; bases outside the gene matches: 12. This CDR3 has 16 residues. The DNA of the CDR3 is TGTGCCAGCAGTGTGGGAGCGGGAGTAGGAGGGGAGACCCAGTACTTC. Protein product: CASSVGAGVGGETQYF. Using reference TRBV2 and TRBJ2-5 for the parts outside the CDR3, the full variable domain is EPEVTQTPSHQVTQMGQEVILRCVPISNHLYFYWYRQILGQKVEFLVSFYNNEISEKSEIFDDQFSVERPDGSNFTLKIRSTKLEDSAMYFCASSVGAGVGGETQYFGPGTRLLVL.

The J gene is TRBJ1-6, the V gene TRBV5-1; TRBD1 aligns across 8 bases. Germline trimming cut 0 bases from V and 9 bases from J; bases unmatched to any gene: 2. This CDR3 comprises 14 residues. Germline V gene data show CDR1 as SGHRS and CDR2 as YFSETQ. As DNA, the CDR3 is TGCGCCAGCAGCTTGGGACAGGGGTTTTCACCCCTCCACTTT. This sequence encodes CASSLGQGFSPLHF.

The chain links TRBV2 to TRBJ1-4; D is perhaps TRBD1 (5 bases). Trimming took 8 bases from V and 5 from J, leaving 9 bases between them. Looked up from germline, CDR1 is SNHLY and CDR2 is FYNNEI. The CDR3 is 12 amino acids. CDR3 in DNA: TGTGCCAGCGCGACAGAGAATGAAAAACTGTTTTTT. It yields the protein CASATENEKLFF.

The genes are TRBV9 and TRBJ2-7; D gene uncertain. The V end was cut by 0 bases, the J end by 0 bases, with 19 bases between. Germline-derived CDR1 and CDR2 are SGDLS and YYNGEE. This CDR3 is built from 18 residues. This CDR3 is CASSVGELSRLSSYEQYF. The CDR3 nucleotides are TGTGCCAGCAGCGTAGGAGAATTGAGTCGCCTCAGCTCCTACGAGCAGTACTTC.

The chain joins TRBV12-5 to TRBJ2-7; the match to TRBD2 covers 7 bases. The CDR3 has 14 residues. Germline trimming cut 7 bases from V and 3 bases from J; bases unmatched to any gene: 9. Germline values: CDR1 LGHNT, CDR2 FRNRAP. The CDR3 DNA is TGTGCTAGTGCCCAGATGGCGGGGGTCTACGAGCAGTACTTC. It yields the protein CASAQMAGVYEQYF.

The chain uses TRBV5-1 and TRBJ2-5; TRBD1 matches at 9 bases. The CDR3 loop spans 15 amino acids. The V and J ends lost 3 bases and 4 bases, in that order; junction bases with no gene match: 7. CDR1 SGHRS and CDR2 YFSETQ come from the germline V gene. The DNA for the CDR3 is TGCGCCAGCAGCTCCGGACAGGGGTATCGAGAGACCCAGTACTTC. It codes for CASSSGQGYRETQYF.

The chain recombines TRBV9 with TRBJ2-2; no clear D. There are 14 residues in the CDR3. Trimming took off 3 bases at V and 5 bases at J, with 11 bases between the two ends. Germline CDR1 SGDLS, CDR2 YYNGEE. CDR3 nucleotide sequence: TGTGCCAGCAGCGGGGCTTCTTTTACCGGGGAGCTGTTTTTT. Protein: CASSGASFTGELFF.

The chain has TRBV7-2 and TRBJ2-7, with 7 bases that match TRBD1. Germline values: CDR1 SGHTA, CDR2 FQGNSA. The CDR3 totals 13 residues. J was trimmed by 4 bases and V by 8 bases; bases with no gene match: 8. CDR3 amino acids: CASGKGRGYEQYF. DNA for the CDR3: TGTGCCAGCGGGAAGGGCAGGGGGTACGAGCAGTACTTC.

V gene TRBV19 combines with J gene TRBJ2-1, with 7 bases identical to TRBD2. Germline assignment: CDR1 LNHDA and CDR2 SQIVND (reference sequence). The CDR3 spans 16 residues. Losses at the gene ends were 4 bases for V and 2 bases for J; bases not matched to a gene: 8. The CDR3 here is CASSSPASGTYNEQFF. The CDR3, as DNA: TGTGCCAGTAGTAGCCCGGCTAGCGGAACCTACAATGAGCAGTTCTTC.

The V call is TRBV4-1, the J call TRBJ2-1; D ambiguous. V lost 4 bases to trimming and J lost 5 bases, with 15 bases between them. The CDR3 runs to 15 residues. Germline assignment: CDR1 MGHRA and CDR2 YSYEKL. DNA for the CDR3: TGCGCCAGCAGCCGCCTAGTCGGTAAGGACAATGAGCAGTTCTTC. It encodes CASSRLVGKDNEQFF.

A remark on this clone: This sample also contains other DNA sequences that code for the same CDR3. The chain carries TRBV5-1 and TRBJ2-7; 9 nucleotides align to TRBD2. Germline-derived CDR1 and CDR2 are SGHRS and YFSETQ. V shed 0 bases and J 6 bases; nucleotides not matched to a gene: 7. CDR3 length: 15 amino acids. Written as DNA, the CDR3 is TGCGCCAGCAGCTTGGGCTTAGCGGGAGCCGGCGAGCAGTACTTC. This gives the protein CASSLGLAGAGEQYF.

The chain combines TRBV6-1 with TRBJ2-7, with a possible D match to TRBD1 (6 bases). With 5 bases removed from V and 2 bases from J, the gap between germline ends came to 10 bases. Germline V gene data show CDR1 as MNHNS and CDR2 as SASEGT. The CDR3 consists of 13 residues. CDR3 DNA sequence: TGTGCCAGCAGTTTTGGACAGCCCTACGAGCAGTACTTC. This sequence encodes CASSFGQPYEQYF.

The chain carries TRBV7-8 and TRBJ2-7; TRBD2 matches at 9 bases. The germline CDR1 and CDR2 sequences are SGHVS and FQNEAQ. Germline trimming cut 2 bases from V and 3 bases from J; bases unmatched to any gene: 5. The CDR3 sequence is 15 residues long. CDR3 nucleotides: TGTGCCAGCAGCTTACGGACTAGCGCACTCTACGAGCAGTACTTC. Translated: CASSLRTSALYEQYF.

The V and J genes are TRBV28 and TRBJ2-1; D remains ambiguous. V lost 7 bases, J lost 9 bases, and 10 bases lay in between. CDR1 is MDHEN, CDR2 SYDVKM, per germline. The CDR3 sequence is 11 residues long. Written as DNA, the CDR3 is TGTGCCAGCACCTCAATCTCTGAGCAGTTCTTC. It specifies CASTSISEQFF. The entire variable domain, with the rest obtained from reference TRBV28 and TRBJ2-1, is as follows: DVKVTQSSRYLVKRTGEKVFLECVQDMDHENMFWYRQDPGLGLRLIYFSYDVKMKEKGDIPEGYSVSREKKERFSLILESASTNQTSMYLCASTSISEQFFGPGTRLTVL.

This clone was counted a single time. J is TRBJ2-7 and V is TRBV5-1; possible D gene TRBD2, 6 bases. V lost 3 bases to trimming and J lost 4 bases, with 11 bases between them. The V gene's germline CDR1 is SGHRS and CDR2 YFSETQ. CDR3 length equals 13 residues. CDR3 sequence reads: CASSSGLLYEQYF. DNA for the CDR3: TGCGCCAGCAGCTCAGGACTATTATACGAGCAGTACTTC.

The chain links TRBV7-9 to TRBJ2-3; D gene unclear. The CDR3 runs to 15 residues. Trimming took off 6 bases at V and 0 bases at J, with 13 bases between the two ends. Germline CDR1 is SEHNR and CDR2 is FQNEAQ (reference sequence). CDR3 region: CASSSNGRSTDTQYF. The CDR3 DNA follows: TGTGCCAGCAGTAGCAACGGAAGAAGCACAGATACGCAGTATTTT.

This chain uses TRBV5-1 with TRBJ2-7; 8 bases line up with TRBD2. Trimming took 6 bases from V and 3 from J; bases not matched to a gene: 8. Germline V gives CDR1 SGHRS, CDR2 YFSETQ. This CDR3 contains 14 residues. The CDR3 region is CASKPVAGGYEQYF. CDR3 nucleotides: TGCGCCAGCAAGCCCGTCGCGGGAGGCTACGAGCAGTACTTC.

V usage is TRBV5-4 and J usage is TRBJ2-3; D is unclear. Germline lookup yields CDR1 SGHNT and CDR2 YYREEE (reference sequence). The CDR3 spans 16 residues. Trimming removed 1 base from V and 3 bases from J, with 15 bases in between. The CDR3 DNA reads TGTGCCAGCAGCTTGAGAGCCCCCCACCGGACAGATACGCAGTATTTT. Encoded protein: CASSLRAPHRTDTQYF.

Turning to this clone: The sample carries other DNA sequences with the same CDR3. The gene calls are TRBV7-9 and TRBJ1-2; D remains ambiguous. Germline V gene data show CDR1 as SEHNR and CDR2 as FQNEAQ (reference sequence). CDR3 size: 14 residues. V was clipped by 4 bases and J by 1 base, with 10 bases between them. CDR3 coding DNA: TGTGCCAGCAGCTCCGGCACAGTTAACTATGGCTACACCTTC. Translated, it gives CASSSGTVNYGYTF.

This clone was seen a single time. The genes are TRBV30 and TRBJ2-1; D is unclear. There are 13 residues in the CDR3. Looked up from germline, CDR1 is GTSNPN and CDR2 is SVGIG (reference sequence). V was pared by 4 bases and J by 0 bases, with 7 bases between. The CDR3 DNA follows: TGTGCCTGGATGAGGAGCTCCTACAATGAGCAGTTCTTC. It encodes CAWMRSSYNEQFF.

J is TRBJ1-2 and V is TRBV28; no reliable D call. CDR1 MDHEN and CDR2 SYDVKM come from the germline V gene. V lost 9 bases and J 0 bases, leaving 11 bases between the germline ends. The length of the CDR3 is 13 residues. In nucleotides, the CDR3 is TGTGCCAGTAAAGACGGTACTAACTATGGCTACACCTTC. Translating gives CASKDGTNYGYTF.